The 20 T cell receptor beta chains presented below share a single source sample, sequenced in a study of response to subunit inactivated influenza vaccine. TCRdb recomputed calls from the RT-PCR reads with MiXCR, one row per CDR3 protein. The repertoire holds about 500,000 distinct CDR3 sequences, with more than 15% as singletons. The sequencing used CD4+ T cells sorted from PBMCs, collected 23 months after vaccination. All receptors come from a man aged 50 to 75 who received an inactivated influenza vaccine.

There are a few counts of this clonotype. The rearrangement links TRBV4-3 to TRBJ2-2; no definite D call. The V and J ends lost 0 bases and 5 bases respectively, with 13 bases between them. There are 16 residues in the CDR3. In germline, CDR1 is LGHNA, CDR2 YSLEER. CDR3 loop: CASSQEIRLGTGELFF. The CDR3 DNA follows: TGCGCCAGCAGCCAAGAAATTCGGTTGGGGACCGGGGAGCTGTTTTTT.

CDR3 in amino acids: CASSVGLAGGGGELFF. The CDR3 nucleotides read TGCGCCAGCAGCGTGGGACTAGCGGGAGGCGGCGGGGAGCTGTTTTTT. The chain couples TRBV5-1 to TRBJ2-2; 15 bases map to TRBD2. Germline V CDR1 and CDR2: SGHRS, YFSETQ. V trimming: 4 bases; J trimming: 7 bases; junction bases outside the gene matches: 5. The CDR3 extends over 16 amino acids.

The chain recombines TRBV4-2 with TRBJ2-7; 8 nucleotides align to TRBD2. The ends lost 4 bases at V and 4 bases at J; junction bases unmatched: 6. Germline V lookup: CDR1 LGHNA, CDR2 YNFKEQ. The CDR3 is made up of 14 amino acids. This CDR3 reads CASSPQREFYEQYF. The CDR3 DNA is TGTGCCAGCAGCCCCCAGCGGGAGTTTTACGAGCAGTACTTC.

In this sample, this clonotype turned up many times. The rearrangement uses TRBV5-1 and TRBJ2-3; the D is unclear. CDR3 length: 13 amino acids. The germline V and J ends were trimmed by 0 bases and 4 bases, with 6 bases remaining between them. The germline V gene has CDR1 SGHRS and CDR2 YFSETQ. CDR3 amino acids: CASSLDRADTQYF. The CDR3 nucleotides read TGCGCCAGCAGCTTGGATCGGGCAGATACGCAGTATTTT.

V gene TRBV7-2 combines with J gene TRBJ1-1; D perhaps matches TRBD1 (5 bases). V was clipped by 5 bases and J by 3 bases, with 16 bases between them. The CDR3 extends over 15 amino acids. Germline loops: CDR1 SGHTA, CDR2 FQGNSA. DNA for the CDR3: TGTGCCAGCAGCCGGGGCCGGCAGACACACACTGAAGCTTTCTTT. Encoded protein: CASSRGRQTHTEAFF.

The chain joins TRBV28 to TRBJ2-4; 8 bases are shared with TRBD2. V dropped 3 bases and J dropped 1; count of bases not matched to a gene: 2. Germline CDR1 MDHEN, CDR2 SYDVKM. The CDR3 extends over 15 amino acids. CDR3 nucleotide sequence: TGTGCCAGCAGTTTTGGCGGGGGGGCCAAAAACATTCAGTACTTC. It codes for CASSFGGGAKNIQYF.

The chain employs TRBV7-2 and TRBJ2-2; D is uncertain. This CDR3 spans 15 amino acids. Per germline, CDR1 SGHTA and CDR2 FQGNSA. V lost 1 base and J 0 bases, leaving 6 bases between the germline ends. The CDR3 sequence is CASSLVSSNTGELFF. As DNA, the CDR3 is TGTGCCAGCAGCTTAGTTTCTTCGAACACCGGGGAGCTGTTTTTT. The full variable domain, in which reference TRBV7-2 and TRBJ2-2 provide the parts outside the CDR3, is GAGVSQSPSNKVTEKGKDVELRCDPISGHTALYWYRQSLGQGLEFLIYFQGNSAPDKSGLPSDRFSAERTGGSVSTLTIQRTQQEDSAVYLCASSLVSSNTGELFFGEGSRLTVL.

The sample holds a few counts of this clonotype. The CDR3 loop is CASSYSVSVQSYNEQFF. CDR3 nucleotide sequence: TGTGCCAGCAGTTACTCAGTTTCGGTACAGTCCTACAATGAGCAGTTCTTC. This rearrangement joins TRBV6-2 or TRBV6-3 to TRBJ2-1, with D unclear. This CDR3 is 17 amino acids long. The germline gives CDR1 MNHEY, CDR2 SVGEGT. Trimming took off 0 bases at V and 1 base at J, with 13 bases between the two ends.

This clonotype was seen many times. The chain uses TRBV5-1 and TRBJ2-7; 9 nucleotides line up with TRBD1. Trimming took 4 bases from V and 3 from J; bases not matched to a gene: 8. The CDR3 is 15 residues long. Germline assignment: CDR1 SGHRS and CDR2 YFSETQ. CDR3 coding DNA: TGCGCCAGCAGCCCTAGAATGACAGGGGGCTACGAGCAGTACTTC. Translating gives CASSPRMTGGYEQYF.

CDR3 residues: CSAGSGRGSGEQYF. The CDR3 region has the DNA TGCAGCGCCGGTAGCGGGAGGGGTTCGGGCGAGCAGTACTTC. The V call is TRBV29-1, the J call TRBJ2-7; 11 nucleotides agree with TRBD2. The CDR3 contains 14 residues. From germline, CDR1 is SQVTM and CDR2 ANQGSEA. Losses at the gene ends were 7 bases for V and 6 bases for J; bases not matched to a gene: 11.

CDR3 amino acids: CASSGRGSGSYEQYF. CDR3 in DNA: TGTGCCAGCAGTGGTCGGGGTAGCGGGTCCTACGAGCAGTACTTC. J is TRBJ2-7 and V is TRBV12-3 or TRBV12-4, with TRBD2 matching 7 bases. The CDR3 runs to 15 residues. With V trimmed by 5 bases and J by 1 base, 8 bases remained unmatched.

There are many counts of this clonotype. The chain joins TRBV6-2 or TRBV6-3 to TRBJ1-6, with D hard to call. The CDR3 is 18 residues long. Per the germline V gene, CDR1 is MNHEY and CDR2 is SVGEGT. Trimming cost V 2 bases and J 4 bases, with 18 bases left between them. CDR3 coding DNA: TGTGCCAGCAGTTACCCCTCCGGCCTAGGGCGATATAATTCACCCCTCCACTTT. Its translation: CASSYPSGLGRYNSPLHF.

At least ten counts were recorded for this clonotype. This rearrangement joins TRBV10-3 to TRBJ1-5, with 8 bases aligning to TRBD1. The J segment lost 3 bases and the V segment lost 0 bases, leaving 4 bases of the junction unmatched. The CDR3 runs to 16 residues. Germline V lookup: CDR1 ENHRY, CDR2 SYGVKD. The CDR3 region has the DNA TGTGCCATCAGTGAGTCGTCAGGGGGCTACAATCAGCCCCAGCATTTT. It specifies CAISESSGGYNQPQHF.

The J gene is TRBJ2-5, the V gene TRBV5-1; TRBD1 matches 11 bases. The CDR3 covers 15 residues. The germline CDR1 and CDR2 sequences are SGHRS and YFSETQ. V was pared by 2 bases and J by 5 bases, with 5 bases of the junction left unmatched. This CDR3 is CASSFRDRGSETQYF. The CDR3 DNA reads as TGCGCCAGCAGCTTCCGGGACAGGGGGTCGGAGACCCAGTACTTC. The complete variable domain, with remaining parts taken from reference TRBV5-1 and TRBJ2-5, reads KAGVTQTPRYLIKTRGQQVTLSCSPISGHRSVSWYQQTPGQGLQFLFEYFSETQRNKGNFPGRFSGRQFSNSRSEMNVSTLELGDSALYLCASSFRDRGSETQYFGPGTRLLVL.

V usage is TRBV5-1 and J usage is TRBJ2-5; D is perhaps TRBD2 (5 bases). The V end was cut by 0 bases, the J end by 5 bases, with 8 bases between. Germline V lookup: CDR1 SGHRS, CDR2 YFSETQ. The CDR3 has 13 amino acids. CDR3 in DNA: TGCGCCAGCAGCTTGGGAGGGTTTGAGACCCAGTACTTC. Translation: CASSLGGFETQYF.

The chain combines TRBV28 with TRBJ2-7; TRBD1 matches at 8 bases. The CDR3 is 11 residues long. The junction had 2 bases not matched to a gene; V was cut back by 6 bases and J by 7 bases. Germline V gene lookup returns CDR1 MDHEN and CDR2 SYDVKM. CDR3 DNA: TGTGCCAGCAGGGACAGGGATGAGCAGTACTTC. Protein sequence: CASRDRDEQYF. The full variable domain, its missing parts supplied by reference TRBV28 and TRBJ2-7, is DVKVTQSSRYLVKRTGEKVFLECVQDMDHENMFWYRQDPGLGLRLIYFSYDVKMKEKGDIPEGYSVSREKKERFSLILESASTNQTSMYLCASRDRDEQYFGPGTRLTVT.

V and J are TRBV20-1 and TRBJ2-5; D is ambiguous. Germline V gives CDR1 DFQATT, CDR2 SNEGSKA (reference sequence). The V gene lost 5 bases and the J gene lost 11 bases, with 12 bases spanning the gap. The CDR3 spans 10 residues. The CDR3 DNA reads TGCAGTGCTTCATCAGTGGGACAGTACTTC. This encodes CSASSVGQYF.

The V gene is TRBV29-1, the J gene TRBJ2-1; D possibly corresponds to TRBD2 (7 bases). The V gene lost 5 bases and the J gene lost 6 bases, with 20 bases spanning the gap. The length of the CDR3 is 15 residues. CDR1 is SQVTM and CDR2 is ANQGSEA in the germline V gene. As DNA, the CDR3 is TGCAGCGTTTGGGGGGGAGGGGGATGGTCCAATGAGCAGTTCTTC. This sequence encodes CSVWGGGGWSNEQFF.

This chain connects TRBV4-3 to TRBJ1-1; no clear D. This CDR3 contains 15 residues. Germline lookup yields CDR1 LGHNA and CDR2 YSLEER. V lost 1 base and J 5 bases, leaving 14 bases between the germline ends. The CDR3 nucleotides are TGCGCCAGCAGCCAAGGGGGTTCGGGGTGGACTGAAGCTTTCTTT. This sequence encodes CASSQGGSGWTEAFF.

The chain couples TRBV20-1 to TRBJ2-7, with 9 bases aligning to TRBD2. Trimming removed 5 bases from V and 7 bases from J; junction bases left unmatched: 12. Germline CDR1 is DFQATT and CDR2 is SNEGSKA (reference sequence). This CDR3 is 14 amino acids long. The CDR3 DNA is TGCAGTGCTCGGGCTAGCGGGAACCCTAGGGAGCAGTACTTC. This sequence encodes CSARASGNPREQYF.